What follows is one T cell receptor (beta chain) and its context. The antigen remains unidentified. Primers included in the PCR were 60 Vbeta and 13 Jbeta primers. Some clones are missing from TCRdb's copy, which holds only in-frame ones; the method was immunoSEQ multiplex PCR. The sample contains about 190,000 clones, around 79% of which appear only once. These data are taken from a study of cytomegalovirus exposure and HLA in healthy donors. Study observations and caveats: Among the sequence variants, a highly shared cluster was likely an artifact of sequencing.

Trimming shortened V by 1 base and J by 11 bases, and 14 bases separated the two germline ends. The CDR3 totals 13 residues. Germline assignment: CDR1 MGHRA and CDR2 YSYEKL. The sequenced sample was PBMCs. The chain has TRBV4-1 and TRBJ2-5; D is ambiguous. The TCR sequence derives from a woman younger than 35 in good health and CMV-seronegative. CDR3 in amino acids: CASSQVASIGQYF. CDR3 nucleotide sequence: TGCGCCAGCAGCCAAGTGGCCAGCATCGGGCAGTACTTC.